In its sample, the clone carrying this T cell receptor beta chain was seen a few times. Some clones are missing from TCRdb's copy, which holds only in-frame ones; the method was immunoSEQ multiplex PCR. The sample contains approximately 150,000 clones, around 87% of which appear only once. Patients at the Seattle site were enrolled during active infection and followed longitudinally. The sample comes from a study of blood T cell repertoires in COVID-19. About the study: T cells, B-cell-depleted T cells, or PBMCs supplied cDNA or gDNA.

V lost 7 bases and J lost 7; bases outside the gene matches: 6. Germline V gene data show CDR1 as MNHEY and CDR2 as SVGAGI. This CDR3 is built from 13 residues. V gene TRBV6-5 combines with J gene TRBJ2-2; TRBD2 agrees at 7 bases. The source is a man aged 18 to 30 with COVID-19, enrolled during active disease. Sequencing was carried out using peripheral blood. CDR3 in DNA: TGTGCCAGCAAAACCGGGGAGGGCGGGGAGCTGTTTTTT. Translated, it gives CASKTGEGGELFF.